The T cell receptor beta chain described here comes from a study of blood T cell repertoires in COVID-19. Study-wide context: The United States, Italy and Spain were the sources of the acute and convalescent COVID-19 samples. PBMCs, B-cell-depleted T cells, or T cells provided the cDNA or gDNA that made up the material.

CDR3 length equals 16 residues. Per the germline V gene, CDR1 is MNHEY and CDR2 is SVGAGI. J gave up 7 bases and V 2 bases, and 9 bases lay outside the gene matches. Seattle's enrolled individuals joined amid active infection and were then monitored longitudinally. Authors' processing steps: The authors estimated nucleated cell counts from reference gene primer amplification. Produced via immunoSEQ multiplex PCR; TCRdb's table is partial and in-frame only. The D gene and trimming were derived from the DNA, and the V and J assignments and clone size from that table. The data contain approximately 100,000 clones, about three quarters of them singletons.

The source is a man older than 75 with COVID-19, enrolled during active disease. The sequenced sample consisted of peripheral blood. The chain recombines TRBV6-5 with TRBJ2-5, with TRBD2 matching 11 bases. CDR3 sequence reads: CASSYTRTSGRGTQYF. In DNA form, the CDR3 reads TGTGCCAGCAGTTACACAAGGACTAGCGGGCGGGGGACCCAGTACTTC.